This T cell receptor beta chain was recorded in a study of cytomegalovirus exposure and HLA in healthy donors. The PCR contained 60 Vbeta and 13 Jbeta primers. Using immunoSEQ multiplex PCR, the repertoire was profiled, and TCRdb retains in-frame clones only, with some absent. This table holds roughly 100,000 clones, over 80% found once. Germline CDR1 and CDR2: SGHTA and FQGNSA. This CDR3 is built from 15 residues. V was cut by 0 bases and J by 2 bases, with 10 bases left in between. The V gene is TRBV7-2, the J gene TRBJ1-1, with a tentative D call TRBD1 (6 bases). Sequencing was carried out using PBMCs. This TCR was recovered from a man between 18 and 29 years old in good health and CMV-seronegative. Here the CDR3 reads CASSLARGINTEAFF. CDR3 in DNA: TGTGCCAGCAGCTTAGCGAGGGGGATTAACACTGAAGCTTTCTTT.